This TCR beta chain was found in a study of control samples from healthy donors and cancer patients. Here immunoSEQ multiplex PCR was the method, and the copy in TCRdb shows in-frame clones only, minus some. The data show some 79,000 clones, with roughly 87% seen just once and over 3.5% held by the top ten. The length of the CDR3 is 13 residues. V dropped 3 bases and J dropped 2 bases, with 8 bases sitting between them. From germline, CDR1 is LNHDA and CDR2 SQIVND (reference sequence). The sequencing input was blood. The gene calls are TRBV19 and TRBJ2-7; D is ambiguous. The clonotype originates from a woman aged 50 to 60 in good health. The chain's CDR3 is CASSIQLTYEQYF. DNA of the CDR3: TGTGCCAGTAGTATCCAGCTTACCTACGAGCAGTACTTC.